The 3 T cell receptor beta chains listed next were all sequenced from one sample in a study of T cell repertoires in cytomegalovirus infection. Each CDR3 protein is one row after TCRdb ran MiXCR on the reads. The sample contains about 320,000 distinct CDR3 sequences, over 7.5% of which appear only once. Sequencing was carried out using PBMCs. All receptors come from a human donor in good health (CMV status not recorded). Some clones in this sample may be carry-over from other donors' samples.

This clonotype was picked up a small number of times. The chain employs TRBV10-2 and TRBJ2-4; maybe TRBD1 (8 bases). The germline CDR1 and CDR2 sequences are WSHSY and SAAADI. The CDR3 is 15 residues long. Between the trimmed V and J ends, which lost 7 bases and 5 bases, there was a span of 18 bases. CDR3 loop: CASTRSTGGENIQYF. The CDR3 nucleotides read TGCGCCAGCACCCGTTCAACAGGGGGGGAAAACATTCAGTACTTC.

V usage is TRBV7-3 and J usage is TRBJ1-2; no clear D gene. V lost 4 bases, J lost 10 bases, and 19 bases lay in between. Germline assignment: CDR1 SGHTA and CDR2 FQGTGA. This CDR3 comprises 14 residues. CDR3 bases: TGTGCCAGCAGCTCCTCCGGGTCACCGCTCGACTACACCTTC. Translated, it gives CASSSSGSPLDYTF.

This clonotype was found many times. CDR3 bases: TGTGCCAGCAGTGAAGACAGGTTTGACACTGAAGCTTTCTTT. This sequence encodes CASSEDRFDTEAFF. The chain links TRBV6-1 to TRBJ1-1, with TRBD1 as a possible D gene (5 bases). Trimming took off 1 base at V and 3 bases at J, with 9 bases between the two ends. Per the germline V gene, CDR1 is MNHNS and CDR2 is SASEGT. CDR3 length equals 14 residues.